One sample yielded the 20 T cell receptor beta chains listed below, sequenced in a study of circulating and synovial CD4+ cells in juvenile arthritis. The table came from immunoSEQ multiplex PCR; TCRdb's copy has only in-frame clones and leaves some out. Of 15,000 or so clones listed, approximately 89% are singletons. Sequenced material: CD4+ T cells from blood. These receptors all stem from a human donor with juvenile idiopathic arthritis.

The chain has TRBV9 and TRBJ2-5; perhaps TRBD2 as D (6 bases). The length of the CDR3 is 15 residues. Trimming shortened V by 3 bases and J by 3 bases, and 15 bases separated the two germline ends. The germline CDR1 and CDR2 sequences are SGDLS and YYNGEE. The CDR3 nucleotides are TGTGCCAGCAGCGGACGGGAGTCTCCGGAAGAGACCCAGTACTTC. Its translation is CASSGRESPEETQYF. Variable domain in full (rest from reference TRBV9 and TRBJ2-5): DSGVTQTPKHLITATGQRVTLRCSPRSGDLSVYWYQQSLDQGLQFLIQYYNGEERAKGNILERFSAQQFPDLHSELNLSSLELGDSALYFCASSGRESPEETQYFGPGTRLLVL.

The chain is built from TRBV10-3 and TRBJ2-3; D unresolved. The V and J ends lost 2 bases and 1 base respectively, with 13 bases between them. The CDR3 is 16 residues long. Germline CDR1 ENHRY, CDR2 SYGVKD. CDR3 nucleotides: TGTGCCATCAGTGAGCCCGACTTTGTCGGCACAGATACGCAGTATTTT. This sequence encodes CAISEPDFVGTDTQYF.

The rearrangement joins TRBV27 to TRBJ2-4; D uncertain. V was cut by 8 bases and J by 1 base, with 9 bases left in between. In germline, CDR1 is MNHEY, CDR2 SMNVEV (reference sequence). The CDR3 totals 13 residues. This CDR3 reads CASQNVAKNIQYF. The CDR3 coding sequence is TGTGCCAGCCAGAACGTTGCCAAAAACATTCAGTACTTC.

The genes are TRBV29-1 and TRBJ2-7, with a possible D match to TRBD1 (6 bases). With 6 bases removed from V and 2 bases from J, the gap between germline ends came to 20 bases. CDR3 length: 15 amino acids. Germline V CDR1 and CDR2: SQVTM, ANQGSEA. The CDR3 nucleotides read TGCAGCGTGGCTACACAGGGTAGGGGTACCTACGAGCAGTACTTC. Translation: CSVATQGRGTYEQYF.

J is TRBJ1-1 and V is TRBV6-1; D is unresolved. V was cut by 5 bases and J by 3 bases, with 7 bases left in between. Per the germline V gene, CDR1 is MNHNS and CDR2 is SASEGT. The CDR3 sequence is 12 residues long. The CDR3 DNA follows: TGTGCCAGCAGTAGCCGCTACACTGAAGCTTTCTTT. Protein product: CASSSRYTEAFF.

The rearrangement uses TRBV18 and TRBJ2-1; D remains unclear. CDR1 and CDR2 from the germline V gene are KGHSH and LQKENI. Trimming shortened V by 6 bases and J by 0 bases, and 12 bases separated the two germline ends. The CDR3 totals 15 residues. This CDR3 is CASSRDRSSYNEQFF. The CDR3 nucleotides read TGTGCCAGCTCTCGTGACCGGAGCTCCTACAATGAGCAGTTCTTC. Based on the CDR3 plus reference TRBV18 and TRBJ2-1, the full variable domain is NAGVMQNPRHLVRRRGQEARLRCSPMKGHSHVYWYRQLPEEGLKFMVYLQKENIIDESGMPKERFSAEFPKEGPSILRIQQVVRGDSAAYFCASSRDRSSYNEQFFGPGTRLTVL.

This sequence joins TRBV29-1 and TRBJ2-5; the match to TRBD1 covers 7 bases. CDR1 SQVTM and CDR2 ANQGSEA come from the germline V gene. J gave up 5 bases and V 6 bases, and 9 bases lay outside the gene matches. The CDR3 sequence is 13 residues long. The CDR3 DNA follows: TGCAGCGTCGCCCCGACAGGGTCGGAGACCCAGTACTTC. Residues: CSVAPTGSETQYF.

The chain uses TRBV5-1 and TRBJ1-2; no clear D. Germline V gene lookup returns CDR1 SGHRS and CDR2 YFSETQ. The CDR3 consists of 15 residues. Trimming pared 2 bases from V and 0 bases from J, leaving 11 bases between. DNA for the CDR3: TGCGCCAGCAGCTTTGATCCGGGAACTAACTATGGCTACACCTTC. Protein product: CASSFDPGTNYGYTF.

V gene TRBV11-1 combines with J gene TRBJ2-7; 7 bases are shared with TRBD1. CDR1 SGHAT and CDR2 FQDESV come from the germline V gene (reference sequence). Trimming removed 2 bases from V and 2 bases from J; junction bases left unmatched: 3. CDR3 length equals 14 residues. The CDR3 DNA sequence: TGTGCCAGCAGCTTATTACAGGGGCCCTACGAGCAGTACTTC. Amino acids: CASSLLQGPYEQYF. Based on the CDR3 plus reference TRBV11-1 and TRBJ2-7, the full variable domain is EAEVAQSPRYKITEKSQAVAFWCDPISGHATLYWYRQILGQGPELLVQFQDESVVDDSQLPKDRFSAERLKGVDSTLKIQPAELGDSAMYLCASSLLQGPYEQYFGPGTRLTVT.

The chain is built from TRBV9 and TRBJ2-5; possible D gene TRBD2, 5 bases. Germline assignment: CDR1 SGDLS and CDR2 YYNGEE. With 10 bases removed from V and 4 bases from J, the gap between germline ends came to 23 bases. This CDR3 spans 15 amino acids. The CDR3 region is CAEAIAAGAAETQYF. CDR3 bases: TGTGCCGAAGCCATCGCGGCGGGTGCGGCAGAGACCCAGTACTTC.

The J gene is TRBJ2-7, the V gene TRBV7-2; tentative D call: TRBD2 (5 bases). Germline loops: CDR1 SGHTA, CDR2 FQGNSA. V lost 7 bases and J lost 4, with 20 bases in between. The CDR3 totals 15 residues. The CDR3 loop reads CASTLARIPGYEQYF. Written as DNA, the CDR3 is TGTGCCAGCACCCTAGCCCGGATTCCGGGATACGAGCAGTACTTC.

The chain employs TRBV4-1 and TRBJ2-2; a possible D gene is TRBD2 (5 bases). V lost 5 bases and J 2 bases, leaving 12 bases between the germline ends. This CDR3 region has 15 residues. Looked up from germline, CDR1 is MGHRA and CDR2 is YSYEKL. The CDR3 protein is CASSARGLNTGELFF. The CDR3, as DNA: TGCGCCAGCAGCGCCCGGGGTCTAAACACCGGGGAGCTGTTTTTT.

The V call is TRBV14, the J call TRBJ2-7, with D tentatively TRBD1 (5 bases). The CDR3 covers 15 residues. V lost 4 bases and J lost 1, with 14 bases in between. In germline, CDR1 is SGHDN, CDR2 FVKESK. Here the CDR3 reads CASSLGHRRSYEQYF. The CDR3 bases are TGTGCCAGCAGCCTTGGACACCGACGATCCTACGAGCAGTACTTC.

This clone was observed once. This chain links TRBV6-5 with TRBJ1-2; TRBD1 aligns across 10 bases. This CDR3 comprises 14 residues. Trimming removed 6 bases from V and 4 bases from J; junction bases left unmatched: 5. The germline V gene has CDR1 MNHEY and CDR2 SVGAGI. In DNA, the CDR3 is TGTGCCAGCAGCCGACAGGGGGCGGGCTATGGCTACACCTTC. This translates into CASSRQGAGYGYTF.

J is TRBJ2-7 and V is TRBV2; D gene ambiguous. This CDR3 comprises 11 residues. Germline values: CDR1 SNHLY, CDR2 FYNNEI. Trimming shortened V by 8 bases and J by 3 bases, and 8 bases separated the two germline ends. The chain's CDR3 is CASQRSYEQYF. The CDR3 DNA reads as TGTGCCAGCCAGAGGAGCTACGAGCAGTACTTC.

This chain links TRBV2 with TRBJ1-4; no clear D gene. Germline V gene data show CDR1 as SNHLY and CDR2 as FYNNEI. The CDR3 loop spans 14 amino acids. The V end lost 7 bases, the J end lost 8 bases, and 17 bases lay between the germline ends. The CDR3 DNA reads TGTGCCAGCAAGAGACTCATATCGGGGGAAAAACTGTTTTTT. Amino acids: CASKRLISGEKLFF.

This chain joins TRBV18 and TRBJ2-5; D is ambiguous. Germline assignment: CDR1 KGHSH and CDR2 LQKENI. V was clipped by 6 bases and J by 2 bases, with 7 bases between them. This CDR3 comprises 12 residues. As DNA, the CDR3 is TGTGCCAGCTCTCAGTCTCAAGAGACCCAGTACTTC. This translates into CASSQSQETQYF.

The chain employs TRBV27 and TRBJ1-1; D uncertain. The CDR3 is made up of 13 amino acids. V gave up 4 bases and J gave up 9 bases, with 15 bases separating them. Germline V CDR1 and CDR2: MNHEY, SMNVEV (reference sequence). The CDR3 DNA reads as TGTGCCAGCAGTTGGACTACCGGAGACAAAGCTTTCTTT. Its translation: CASSWTTGDKAFF.

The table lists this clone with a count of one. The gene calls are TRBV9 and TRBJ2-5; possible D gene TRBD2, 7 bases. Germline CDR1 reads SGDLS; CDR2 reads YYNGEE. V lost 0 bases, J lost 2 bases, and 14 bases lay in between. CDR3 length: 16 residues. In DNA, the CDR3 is TGTGCCAGCAGCGTAGCGGGGGGAGGGGGGCAAGAGACCCAGTACTTC. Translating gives CASSVAGGGGQETQYF.

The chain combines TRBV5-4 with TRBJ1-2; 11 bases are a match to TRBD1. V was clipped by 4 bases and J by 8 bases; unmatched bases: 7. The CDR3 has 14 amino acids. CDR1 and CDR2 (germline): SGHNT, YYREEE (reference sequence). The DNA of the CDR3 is TGTGCCAGCAGCACAGGACAGGGGGCACGGGGCTACACCTTC. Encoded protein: CASSTGQGARGYTF.